The 21 T cell receptor beta chains listed next were all sequenced from one sample in a study of T-cell memory formation after mild COVID-19. TCRdb passed the 5' RACE reads through MiXCR, listing each CDR3 protein once. The table shows about 610,000 distinct CDR3 sequences, with around 15% occurring only once. What was sequenced was PBMCs or a T cell subset sorted from them (not recorded which). Every receptor here comes from an adult woman who had mild COVID-19 (a few samples of this study predate the infection). Cell type and time point are not known.

This clonotype has a handful of counts. This chain connects TRBV24-1 to TRBJ2-1; D is uncertain. The length of the CDR3 is 17 residues. The V gene lost 7 bases and the J gene lost 9 bases, with 27 bases spanning the gap. Germline loops: CDR1 KGHDR, CDR2 SFDVKD. CDR3 sequence (DNA): TGTGCCACCAGCGCTGAAGTGGCAGTTGGTTTAATAGGTGAGCAGTTCTTC. This encodes CATSAEVAVGLIGEQFF.

The table lists this clonotype with a few counts. V and J are TRBV7-8 and TRBJ1-2, with 9 positions matching TRBD1. V trimming: 5 bases; J trimming: 5 bases; junction bases outside the gene matches: 12. CDR3 size: 16 residues. Germline CDR1 SGHVS, CDR2 FQNEAQ. For the CDR3, the DNA is TGTGCCAGCAGCACTGGGACAGGGCGTTTCATTTATGGCTACACCTTC. The encoded protein is CASSTGTGRFIYGYTF.

The chain joins TRBV10-3 to TRBJ1-6; maybe TRBD1 (6 bases). CDR1 and CDR2 from the germline V gene are ENHRY and SYGVKD. The CDR3 sequence is 18 residues long. V lost 4 bases and J 6 bases, leaving 22 bases between the germline ends. The CDR3: CAISGGGAGDLVNSPLHF. For the CDR3, the DNA is TGTGCCATCAGTGGCGGGGGTGCAGGGGATCTCGTTAATTCACCCCTCCACTTT.

The chain links TRBV5-8 to TRBJ2-7; weak D call: TRBD2 (5 bases). Germline V lookup: CDR1 SGHTS, CDR2 YDEGEE. V dropped 9 bases and J dropped 4 bases, with 11 bases sitting between them. The CDR3 has 11 amino acids. CDR3 amino acids: CATFSGYEQYF. The CDR3 DNA sequence: TGTGCCACGTTTTCGGGGTACGAGCAGTACTTC.

The table lists this clonotype with a few counts. This sequence joins TRBV6-2 or TRBV6-3 and TRBJ2-7; 7 nucleotides match TRBD2. The germline V gene encodes CDR1 MNHEY and CDR2 SVGEGT. The CDR3 spans 14 residues. V shed 9 bases, J shed 3 bases, and the junction held 11 bases outside the gene matches. CDR3 DNA sequence: TGTGCCAGTCTTTCGGGGGGAATCGGCTACGAGCAGTACTTC. Translation: CASLSGGIGYEQYF.

On this clonotype: A single base separates this from a much larger clone, so it may be a read error. The rearrangement uses TRBV5-1 and TRBJ2-7; either TRBD1 or TRBD2 may fit D (5 bases each). From germline, CDR1 is SGHRS and CDR2 YFSETQ. CDR3 length: 15 residues. Trimming removed 0 bases at V and 5 bases at J, with 15 bases between. CDR3 nucleotide sequence: TGCGCCAGCAGCTTGGGGGACCGCCGCGCCGACGAGCAGTACTTC. It yields the protein CASSLGDRRADEQYF.

This clonotype was found a few times. CDR3 in DNA: TGTGCCAGCAGTGCACTCAGGGGCGAGAACACTGAAGCTTTCTTT. Its protein product is CASSALRGENTEAFF. The chain has TRBV27 and TRBJ1-1, with a weak D call TRBD1 (6 bases). Trimming took 5 bases from V and 1 from J, leaving 14 bases between them. CDR3 length equals 15 residues. In germline, CDR1 is MNHEY, CDR2 SMNVEV (reference sequence).

The rearrangement links TRBV5-1 to TRBJ1-1; D perhaps matches TRBD1 (6 bases). Germline V CDR1 and CDR2: SGHRS, YFSETQ. The CDR3 consists of 13 residues. V lost 4 bases and J 3 bases, leaving 10 bases between the germline ends. The CDR3 nucleotides read TGCGCCAGCAGCACCGACAGGCACACTGAAGCTTTCTTT. Its protein product is CASSTDRHTEAFF.

This chain uses TRBV10-3 with TRBJ1-3; D is unclear. The CDR3 has 15 amino acids. Germline values: CDR1 ENHRY, CDR2 SYGVKD. The ends were cut back, 2 bases at V and 5 bases at J, with 13 bases in the middle. CDR3 amino acids: CAISELHLPRNTIYF. In nucleotides, the CDR3 is TGTGCCATCAGTGAGCTTCACCTACCCAGAAACACCATATATTTT.

The CDR3 DNA reads TGTGCCAGTAGTATAAGTGAAGACACCCTCTATGGCTACACCTTC. Protein: CASSISEDTLYGYTF. The chain recombines TRBV19 with TRBJ1-2, with no clear D. The germline V gene has CDR1 LNHDA and CDR2 SQIVND (reference sequence). Trimming took 2 bases from V and 4 from J, leaving 14 bases between them. This CDR3 has 15 residues. The full variable domain, completed using reference TRBV19 and TRBJ1-2, is DGGITQSPKYLFRKEGQNVTLSCEQNLNHDAMYWYRQDPGQGLRLIYYSQIVNDFQKGDIAEGYSVSREKKESFPLTVTSAQKNPTAFYLCASSISEDTLYGYTFGSGTRLTVV.

The gene calls are TRBV27 and TRBJ1-6; tentative D call: TRBD1 (6 bases). The CDR3 has 15 amino acids. Germline V lookup: CDR1 MNHEY, CDR2 SMNVEV (reference sequence). V lost 5 bases and J 6 bases, leaving 14 bases between the germline ends. CDR3 coding DNA: TGTGCCAGCAGTCACCGCCGGGGGGCTAATTCACCCCTCCACTTT. Amino acids: CASSHRRGANSPLHF.

The rearrangement joins TRBV20-1 to TRBJ2-5; unclear D gene. The CDR3 contains 14 residues. Germline V CDR1 and CDR2: DFQATT, SNEGSKA (reference sequence). Deletions cut 6 bases from V and 1 base from J, with 15 bases between. CDR3 in DNA: TGCAGTGCCCGGCTGTGGTCGATCCAAGAGACCCAGTACTTC. Translated: CSARLWSIQETQYF.

This clonotype was seen only a few times. V usage is TRBV11-2 and J usage is TRBJ1-1; maybe TRBD1 (5 bases). The V and J ends lost 2 bases and 1 base respectively, with 11 bases between them. CDR3 length: 15 amino acids. The germline CDR1 and CDR2 sequences are SGHAT and FQNNGV. The CDR3 nucleotides read TGTGCCAGCAGCTTACTCCCGCAGGGGAACACTGAAGCTTTCTTT. Protein: CASSLLPQGNTEAFF.

The chain carries TRBV27 and TRBJ2-3, with TRBD2 identical over 7 bases. The CDR3 runs to 17 residues. V shed 4 bases and J 2 bases; nucleotides not matched to a gene: 12. From germline, CDR1 is MNHEY and CDR2 SMNVEV (reference sequence). Here the CDR3 DNA reads TGTGCCAGCAGTTATCGCAGGTGGGGACTACACACAGATACGCAGTATTTT. It translates to CASSYRRWGLHTDTQYF.

This chain joins TRBV7-6 and TRBJ2-3; 8 bases align to TRBD2. CDR3 length: 16 amino acids. Germline V gene data show CDR1 as SGHVS and CDR2 as FNYEAQ. V shed 3 bases, J shed 4 bases, and the junction held 9 bases outside the gene matches. The CDR3 DNA sequence: TGTGCCAGCAGCTTGGGGAGCGGGAGACCGGCAGATACGCAGTATTTT. This codes for CASSLGSGRPADTQYF.

This clonotype appeared a few times. The chain links TRBV27 to TRBJ2-7, with 9 bases aligning to TRBD1. The V gene end was trimmed by 7 bases and the J gene end by 5 bases; junction bases not matched to a gene: 9. This CDR3 is 14 amino acids long. In germline, CDR1 is MNHEY, CDR2 SMNVEV (reference sequence). CDR3 coding DNA: TGTGCCAGCATTGCGGGACAGGGTTTACACGAGCAGTACTTC. This sequence encodes CASIAGQGLHEQYF.

V usage is TRBV4-1 and J usage is TRBJ2-1; 13 bases are shared with TRBD2. The CDR3 runs 16 residues. The junction had 4 bases not matched to a gene; V was cut back by 5 bases and J by 3 bases. CDR1 is MGHRA and CDR2 is YSYEKL in the germline V gene. The CDR3 sequence: CASSIRTSGGYNEQFF. The CDR3 region has the DNA TGCGCCAGCAGCATACGGACTAGCGGGGGCTACAATGAGCAGTTCTTC.

The rearrangement joins TRBV6-2 or TRBV6-3 to TRBJ2-6, with D possibly matching TRBD1 (5 bases). V lost 5 bases, J lost 0 bases, and 17 bases lay in between. The CDR3 runs to 18 residues. Germline V gene lookup returns CDR1 MNHEY and CDR2 SVGEGT. CDR3 sequence: CASSPPGSGYSGANVLTF. The DNA for the CDR3 is TGTGCCAGCAGTCCCCCAGGGTCAGGATACTCTGGGGCCAACGTCCTGACTTTC.

The V and J genes are TRBV19 and TRBJ1-5; 7 bases align to TRBD1. V shed 3 bases, J shed 6 bases, and the junction held 5 bases outside the gene matches. The CDR3 is 14 residues long. In germline, CDR1 is LNHDA, CDR2 SQIVND (reference sequence). The CDR3 sequence: CASSIDRAGQPQHF. Here the CDR3 DNA reads TGTGCCAGTAGTATTGACAGGGCGGGTCAGCCCCAGCATTTT. Combining the CDR3 with reference TRBV19 and TRBJ1-5 gives the whole variable domain DGGITQSPKYLFRKEGQNVTLSCEQNLNHDAMYWYRQDPGQGLRLIYYSQIVNDFQKGDIAEGYSVSREKKESFPLTVTSAQKNPTAFYLCASSIDRAGQPQHFGDGTRLSIL.

The rearrangement joins TRBV29-1 to TRBJ2-2; D unclear. Trimming took off 4 bases at V and 2 bases at J, with 8 bases between the two ends. The V gene's germline CDR1 is SQVTM and CDR2 ANQGSEA. The CDR3 totals 13 residues. The chain's CDR3 is CSVGSRNTGELFF. In nucleotides, the CDR3 is TGCAGCGTTGGTTCCAGAAACACCGGGGAGCTGTTTTTT.

This clonotype was observed a handful of times. J is TRBJ2-6 and V is TRBV5-1; D might be TRBD1 (7 bases). The V gene lost 3 bases and the J gene lost 3 bases, with 10 bases spanning the gap. Germline loops: CDR1 SGHRS, CDR2 YFSETQ. The CDR3 runs to 15 residues. This CDR3 is CASSSGGYGANVLTF. CDR3 DNA: TGCGCCAGCAGCTCAGGGGGGTATGGGGCCAACGTCCTGACTTTC.